The rows below give T cell receptor beta chains drawn from one sample of a study of response to subunit inactivated influenza vaccine. Each CDR3 protein gets one entry after TCRdb re-called the RT-PCR reads with MiXCR. This table holds more than 450,000 distinct CDR3 sequences, 7.5% to 8.5% found once. Sample: PBMCs from blood, taken less than 30 months after vaccination. All receptors derive from a man between 45 and 75 years old who received an inactivated influenza vaccine. CDR3s include the opening cysteine and the closing phenylalanine or tryptophan. The order of the fields is V gene, D gene, J gene, clone size, CDR3 protein, CDR3 DNA. The D gene is left open where the match is weak. Size is omitted from some rows. Given values are once, few, many or a class for expanded clones.

V: TRBV15
D: TRBD2
J: TRBJ2-3
size: few
CDR3: CATSRELAGATYTQYF
DNA: TGTGCCACCAGCAGGGAACTAGCGGGGGCCACATATACGCAGTATTTT

V: TRBV7-2
D: TRBD1
J: TRBJ1-6
size: many
CDR3: CASSLRSGGNSPLHF
DNA: TGTGCCAGCAGCTTAAGGTCAGGGGGGAATTCACCCCTCCACTTT

V: TRBV5-1
D: TRBD1
J: TRBJ2-7
size: NA
CDR3: CASSIRTGPPYEQYF
DNA: TGCGCCAGCAGCATCCGGACAGGTCCACCGTACGAGCAGTACTTC

V: TRBV6-1
D: TRBD2
J: TRBJ2-3
size: few
CDR3: CASSGTSGEWGTDTQYF
DNA: TGTGCCAGCAGTGGGACTAGCGGGGAGTGGGGCACAGATACGCAGTATTTT

V: TRBV5-6
D: TRBD1
J: TRBJ1-2
size: NA
CDR3: CASSRTGWYGYTF
DNA: TGTGCCAGCAGCCGGACAGGATGGTATGGCTACACCTTC

V: TRBV4-3
D: TRBD1
J: TRBJ1-3
size: NA
CDR3: CASSQGGQQKGNTIYF
DNA: TGCGCCAGCAGCCAGGGGGGACAGCAGAAAGGAAACACCATATATTTT

V: TRBV6-1
D: NA
J: TRBJ2-3
size: many
CDR3: CASSAGTTYF
DNA: TGTGCCAGCAGTGCCGGGACCACCTATTTT

V: TRBV20-1
D: NA
J: TRBJ2-7
size: NA
CDR3: CSARESRTYEQYF
DNA: TGCAGTGCTAGAGAGAGCAGGACCTACGAGCAGTACTTC

V: TRBV29-1
D: TRBD1
J: TRBJ1-3
size: many
CDR3: CSAGQGPGNTIYF
DNA: TGCAGCGCTGGACAGGGACCTGGAAACACCATATATTTT

V: TRBV28
D: TRBD2
J: TRBJ2-7
size: few
CDR3: CASSYTLAELDEQYF
DNA: TGTGCCAGCAGTTACACACTAGCGGAGCTGGACGAGCAGTACTTC

V: TRBV29-1
D: NA
J: TRBJ1-5
size: many
CDR3: CSVSEGPGGNQPQHF
DNA: TGCAGCGTTTCCGAGGGGCCGGGGGGGAATCAGCCCCAGCATTTT

V: TRBV12-3/TRBV12-4
D: NA
J: TRBJ1-5
size: NA
CDR3: CASSLVWDQPQHF
DNA: TGTGCCAGCAGTTTAGTATGGGATCAGCCCCAGCATTTT

V: TRBV19
D: TRBD1
J: TRBJ2-7
size: NA
CDR3: CASSSHGQVPYEQYF
DNA: TGTGCCAGTAGTAGCCACGGACAGGTTCCCTACGAGCAGTACTTC

V: TRBV5-1
D: NA
J: TRBJ2-3
size: few
CDR3: CASSGMDTYTDTQYF
DNA: TGCGCCAGCAGCGGGATGGACACGTACACAGATACGCAGTATTTT

V: TRBV29-1
D: NA
J: TRBJ2-2
size: NA
CDR3: CSVLEGTGELFF
DNA: TGCAGCGTTCTTGAGGGGACCGGGGAGCTGTTTTTT

V: TRBV5-5
D: NA
J: TRBJ2-2
size: many
CDR3: CASSQSANTGELFF
DNA: TGTGCCAGCAGCCAAAGCGCGAACACCGGGGAGCTGTTTTTT

V: TRBV20-1
D: NA
J: TRBJ1-5
size: NA
CDR3: CSASEPGEPQHF
DNA: TGCAGTGCTAGTGAACCGGGAGAGCCCCAGCATTTT

V: TRBV7-2
D: TRBD1
J: TRBJ2-7
size: few
CDR3: CASSFNGQGSYEQYF
DNA: TGTGCCAGCAGCTTTAACGGACAGGGATCCTACGAGCAGTACTTC

V: TRBV20-1
D: TRBD1
J: TRBJ2-5
size: many
CDR3: CSAPPTGQGWQETQYF
DNA: TGCAGTGCTCCTCCCACCGGACAGGGGTGGCAAGAGACCCAGTACTTC

V: TRBV12-3/TRBV12-4
D: TRBD2
J: TRBJ2-1
size: many
CDR3: CASSFAGGPDEQFF
DNA: TGTGCCAGCAGTTTCGCGGGGGGGCCGGATGAGCAGTTCTTC

V: TRBV5-1
D: NA
J: TRBJ1-4
size: many
CDR3: CASSLDGQRNEKLFF
DNA: TGCGCCAGCAGCTTGGACGGACAGCGTAATGAAAAACTGTTTTTT

V: TRBV25-1
D: NA
J: TRBJ2-2
size: NA
CDR3: CASRRRVTGDTGELFF
DNA: TGTGCCAGCAGAAGGAGGGTCACCGGGGACACCGGGGAGCTGTTTTTT

V: TRBV5-1
D: NA
J: TRBJ2-2
size: NA
CDR3: CASSHARNTGELFF
DNA: TGCGCCAGCAGCCACGCCCGGAACACCGGGGAGCTGTTTTTT

V: TRBV5-1
D: NA
J: TRBJ1-1
size: few
CDR3: CASSFIDRLNTEAFF
DNA: TGCGCCAGCAGCTTTATCGACAGACTGAACACTGAAGCTTTCTTT

V: TRBV12-3/TRBV12-4
D: TRBD1
J: TRBJ2-5
size: few
CDR3: CASSGDRGTETQYF
DNA: TGTGCCAGCAGTGGGGACAGGGGTACGGAGACCCAGTACTTC

V: TRBV6-1
D: NA
J: TRBJ2-7
size: NA
CDR3: CASSEATRAKGEQYF
DNA: TGTGCCAGCAGTGAAGCGACACGTGCCAAAGGCGAGCAGTACTTC

V: TRBV20-1
D: TRBD2
J: TRBJ2-1
size: NA
CDR3: CSAIRLAGDSNEQFF
DNA: TGCAGTGCGATCCGACTAGCGGGGGACTCAAATGAGCAGTTCTTC

V: TRBV12-3/TRBV12-4
D: TRBD1
J: TRBJ1-1
size: many
CDR3: CASSLGQLRGNTEAFF
DNA: TGTGCCAGCAGTCTGGGACAGCTTCGGGGGAACACTGAAGCTTTCTTT

V: TRBV12-3/TRBV12-4
D: TRBD1
J: TRBJ2-5
size: NA
CDR3: CASSLGGQVQETQYF
DNA: TGTGCCAGCAGTTTAGGCGGACAGGTCCAAGAGACCCAGTACTTC